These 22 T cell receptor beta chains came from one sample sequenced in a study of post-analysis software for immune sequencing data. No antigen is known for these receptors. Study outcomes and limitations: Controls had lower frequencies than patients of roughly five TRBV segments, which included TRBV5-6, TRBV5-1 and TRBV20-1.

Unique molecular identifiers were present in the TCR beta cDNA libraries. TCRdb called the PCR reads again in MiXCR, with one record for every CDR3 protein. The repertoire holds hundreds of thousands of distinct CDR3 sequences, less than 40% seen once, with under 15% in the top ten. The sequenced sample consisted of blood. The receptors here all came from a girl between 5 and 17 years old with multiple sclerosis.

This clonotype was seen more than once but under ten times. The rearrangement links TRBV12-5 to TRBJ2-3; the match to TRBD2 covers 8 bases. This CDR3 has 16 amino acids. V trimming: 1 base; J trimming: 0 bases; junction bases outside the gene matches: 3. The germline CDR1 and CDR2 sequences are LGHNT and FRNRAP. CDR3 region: CASGLGLAPSTDTQYF. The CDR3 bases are TGTGCTAGTGGTTTGGGACTAGCGCCCAGCACAGATACGCAGTATTTT.

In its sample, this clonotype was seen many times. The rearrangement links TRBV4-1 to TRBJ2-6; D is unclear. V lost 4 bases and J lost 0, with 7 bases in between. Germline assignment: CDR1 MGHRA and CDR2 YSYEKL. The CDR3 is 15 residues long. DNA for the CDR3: TGCGCCAGCAGCCCCCGAAACTCTGGGGCCAACGTCCTGACTTTC. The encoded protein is CASSPRNSGANVLTF.

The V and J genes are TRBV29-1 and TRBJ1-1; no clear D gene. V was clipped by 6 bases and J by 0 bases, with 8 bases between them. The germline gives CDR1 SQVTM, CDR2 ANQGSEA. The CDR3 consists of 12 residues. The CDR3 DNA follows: TGCAGCGTCGGCCTGCTGAACACTGAAGCTTTCTTT. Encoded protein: CSVGLLNTEAFF.

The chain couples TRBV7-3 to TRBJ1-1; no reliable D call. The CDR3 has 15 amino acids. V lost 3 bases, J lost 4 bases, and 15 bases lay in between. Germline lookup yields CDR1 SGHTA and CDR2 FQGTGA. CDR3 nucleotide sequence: TGTGCCAGCAGCTTGTCCCCCGCGATGGGCACTGAAGCTTTCTTT. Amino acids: CASSLSPAMGTEAFF. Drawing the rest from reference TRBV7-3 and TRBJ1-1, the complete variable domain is GAGVSQTPSNKVTEKGKYVELRCDPISGHTALYWYRQSLGQGPEFLIYFQGTGAADDSGLPNDRFFAVRPEGSVSTLKIQRTERGDSAVYLCASSLSPAMGTEAFFGQGTRLTVV.

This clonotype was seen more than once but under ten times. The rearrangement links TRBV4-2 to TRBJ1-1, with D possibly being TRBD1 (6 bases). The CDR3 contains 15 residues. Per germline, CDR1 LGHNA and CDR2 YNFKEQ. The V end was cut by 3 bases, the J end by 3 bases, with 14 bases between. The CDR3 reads CASSQETGMDTEAFF. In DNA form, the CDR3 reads TGTGCCAGCAGCCAGGAAACAGGGATGGACACTGAAGCTTTCTTT.

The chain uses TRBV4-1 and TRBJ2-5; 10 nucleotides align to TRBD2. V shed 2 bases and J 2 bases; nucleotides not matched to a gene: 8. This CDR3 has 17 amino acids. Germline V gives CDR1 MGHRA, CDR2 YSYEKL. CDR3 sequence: CASSQITSGEYQETQYF. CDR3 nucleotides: TGCGCCAGCAGCCAAATAACTAGCGGGGAGTATCAAGAGACCCAGTACTTC.

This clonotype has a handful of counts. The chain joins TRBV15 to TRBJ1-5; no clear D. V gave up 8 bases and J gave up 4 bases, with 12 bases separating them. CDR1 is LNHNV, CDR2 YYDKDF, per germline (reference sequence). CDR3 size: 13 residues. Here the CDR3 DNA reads TGTGCCACCTCCGGGGTCCTGAATCAGCCCCAGCATTTT. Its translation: CATSGVLNQPQHF.

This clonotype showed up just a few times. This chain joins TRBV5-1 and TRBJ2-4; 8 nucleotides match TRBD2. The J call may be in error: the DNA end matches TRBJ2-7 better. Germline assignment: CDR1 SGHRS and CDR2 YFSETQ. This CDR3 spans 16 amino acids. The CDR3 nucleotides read TGCGCCAGCAGCTTGGCCGGGGGGGGGAAGGTCTACGAGCAGTACTTC. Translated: CASSLAGGGKVYEQYF.

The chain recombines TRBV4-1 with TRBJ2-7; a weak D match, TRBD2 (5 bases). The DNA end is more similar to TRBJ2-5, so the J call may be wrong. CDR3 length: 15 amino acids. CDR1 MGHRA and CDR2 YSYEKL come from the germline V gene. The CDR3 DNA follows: TGCGCCAGCAGCCAAGAGTCGGTGAGAGGGTGGACCCAGTACTTC. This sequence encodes CASSQESVRGWTQYF.

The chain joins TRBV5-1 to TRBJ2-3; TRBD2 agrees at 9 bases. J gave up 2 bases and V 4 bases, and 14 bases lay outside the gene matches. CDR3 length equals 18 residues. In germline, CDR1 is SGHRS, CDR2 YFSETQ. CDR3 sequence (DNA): TGCGCCAGCAGCACGGGACTAGCTTCCATAGACCCCACAGATACGCAGTATTTT. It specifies CASSTGLASIDPTDTQYF.

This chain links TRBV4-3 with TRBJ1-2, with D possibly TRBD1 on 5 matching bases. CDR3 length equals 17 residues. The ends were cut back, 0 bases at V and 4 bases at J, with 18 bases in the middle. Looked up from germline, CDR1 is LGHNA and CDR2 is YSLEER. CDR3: CASSQDESGTPFYGYTF. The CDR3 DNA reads TGCGCCAGCAGCCAAGATGAGTCAGGGACGCCTTTCTATGGCTACACCTTC.

The CDR3 nucleotides read TGTGCCAGCAGCTATGGCGAGCCGGGACATTCAGCTAACTATGGCTACACCTTC. Translating gives CASSYGEPGHSANYGYTF. This chain links TRBV11-2 with TRBJ1-2; D perhaps matches TRBD1 (6 bases). The CDR3 runs 18 residues. Germline values: CDR1 SGHAT, CDR2 FQNNGV. V lost 4 bases to trimming and J lost 0 bases, with 21 bases between them. Drawing the rest from reference TRBV11-2 and TRBJ1-2, the complete variable domain is EAGVAQSPRYKIIEKRQSVAFWCNPISGHATLYWYQQILGQGPKLLIQFQNNGVVDDSQLPKDRFSAERLKGVDSTLKIQPAKLEDSAVYLCASSYGEPGHSANYGYTFGSGTRLTVV.

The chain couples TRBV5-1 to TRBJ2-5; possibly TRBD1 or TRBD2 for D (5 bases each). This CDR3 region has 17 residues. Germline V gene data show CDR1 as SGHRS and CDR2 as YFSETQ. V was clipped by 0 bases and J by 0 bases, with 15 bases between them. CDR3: CASSLDRGGRYQETQYF. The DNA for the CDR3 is TGCGCCAGCAGCTTGGACCGGGGCGGCAGATACCAAGAGACCCAGTACTTC.

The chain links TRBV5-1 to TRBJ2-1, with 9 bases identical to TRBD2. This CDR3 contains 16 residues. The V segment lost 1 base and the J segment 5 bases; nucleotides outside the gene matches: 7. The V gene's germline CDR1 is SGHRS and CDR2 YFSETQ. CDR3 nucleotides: TGCGCCAGCAGCTTGACCGGGACTAGCAAAGACAATGAGCAGTTCTTC. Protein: CASSLTGTSKDNEQFF.

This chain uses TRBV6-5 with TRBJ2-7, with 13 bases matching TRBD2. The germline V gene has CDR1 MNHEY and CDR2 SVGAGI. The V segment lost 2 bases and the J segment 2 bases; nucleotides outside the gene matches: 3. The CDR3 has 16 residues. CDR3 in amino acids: CASSYPTSGGAYEQYF. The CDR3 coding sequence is TGTGCCAGCAGTTACCCCACTAGCGGGGGGGCCTACGAGCAGTACTTC.

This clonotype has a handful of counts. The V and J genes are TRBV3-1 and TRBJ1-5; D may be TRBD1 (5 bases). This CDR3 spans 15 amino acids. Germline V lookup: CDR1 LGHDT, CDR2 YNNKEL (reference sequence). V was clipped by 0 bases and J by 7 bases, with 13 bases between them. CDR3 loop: CASSQDLTGGQPQHF. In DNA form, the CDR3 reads TGTGCCAGCAGCCAAGATCTCACAGGAGGGCAGCCCCAGCATTTT.

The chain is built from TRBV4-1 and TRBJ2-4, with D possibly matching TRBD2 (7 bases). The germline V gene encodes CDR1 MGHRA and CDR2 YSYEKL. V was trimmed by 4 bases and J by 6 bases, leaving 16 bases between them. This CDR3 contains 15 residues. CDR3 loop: CASSPSRGGRNIQYF. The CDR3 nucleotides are TGCGCCAGCAGCCCGTCAAGGGGGGGAAGAAACATTCAGTACTTC.

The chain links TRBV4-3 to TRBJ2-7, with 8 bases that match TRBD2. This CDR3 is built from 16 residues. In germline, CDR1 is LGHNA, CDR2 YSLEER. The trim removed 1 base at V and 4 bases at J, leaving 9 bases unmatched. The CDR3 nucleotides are TGCGCCAGCAGCCAAGTCGCGGGGGGCGAGCGGTACGAGCAGTACTTC. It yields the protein CASSQVAGGERYEQYF.

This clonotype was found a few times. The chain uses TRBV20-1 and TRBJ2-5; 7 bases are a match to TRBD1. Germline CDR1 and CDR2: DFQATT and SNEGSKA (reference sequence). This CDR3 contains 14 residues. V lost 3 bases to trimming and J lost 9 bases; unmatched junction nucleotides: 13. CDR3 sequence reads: CSASRSDRVIAQYF. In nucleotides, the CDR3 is TGCAGTGCTAGTCGTTCCGACAGGGTCATAGCCCAGTACTTC.

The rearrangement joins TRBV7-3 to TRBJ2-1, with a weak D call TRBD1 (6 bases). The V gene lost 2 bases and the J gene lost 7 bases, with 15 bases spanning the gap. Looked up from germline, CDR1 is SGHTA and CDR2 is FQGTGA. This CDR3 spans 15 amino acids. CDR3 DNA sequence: TGTGCCAGCAGCTTAGAACAGGGTGAAAGGAATGAGCAGTTCTTC. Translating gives CASSLEQGERNEQFF.

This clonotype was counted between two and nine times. CDR3 protein: CASSLIRGQETQYF. DNA of the CDR3: TGTGCCAGCAGCTTAATCCGGGGCCAAGAGACCCAGTACTTC. The genes are TRBV7-9 and TRBJ2-5; TRBD2 might be the D (5 bases). Germline loops: CDR1 SEHNR, CDR2 FQNEAQ (reference sequence). Deletions cut 2 bases from V and 1 base from J, with 8 bases between. The CDR3 is 14 residues long.

DNA of the CDR3: TGTGCCAGCAAGGGAGCGGGGGGTCCTAGCTCCTACAATGAGCAGTTCTTC. Residues: CASKGAGGPSSYNEQFF. V is TRBV28 and J is TRBJ2-1; 9 bases align to TRBD2. CDR1 and CDR2 from the germline V gene are MDHEN and SYDVKM. V lost 7 bases to trimming and J lost 0 bases; unmatched junction nucleotides: 10. This CDR3 has 17 residues.